This T cell receptor beta chain was recovered during a study of OX40 agonist ivuxolimab in advanced cancers. Method: immunoSEQ multiplex PCR; TCRdb's copy keeps in-frame clones and lacks some. The data show 70,000 or so clones, approximately 80% seen once. The CDR3 loop spans 16 amino acids. V trimming: 5 bases; J trimming: 2 bases; junction bases outside the gene matches: 7. Germline CDR1 KGHSH, CDR2 LQKENI. The source was CD4+ or CD8+ T cells sorted from blood, collected in a trial of the OX40 agonist ivuxolimab. The TCR originated in an adult with an advanced solid tumor such as melanoma, head and neck, liver or kidney cancer. The chain is built from TRBV18 and TRBJ2-1; the match to TRBD2 covers 9 bases. The CDR3 sequence is CASSSIAGAPYNEQFF. For the CDR3, the DNA is TGTGCCAGCTCATCTATAGCGGGGGCCCCCTACAATGAGCAGTTCTTC.